The sequence of this TCR beta chain was determined in a study of blood T cell repertoires in COVID-19. Background on the study: Collection of acute and convalescent COVID-19 samples took place in the United States, Italy and Spain. Nucleic acid was either cDNA or gDNA, and it came from T cells, B-cell-depleted T cells, or PBMCs.

Germline V gene sequence: CDR1 MNHNY, CDR2 SVGAGI (reference sequence). This CDR3 has 14 amino acids. Trimming removed 10 bases at V and 0 bases at J, with 13 bases between. Original handling: Counts of nucleated cells, estimated from reference gene primer amplification, were obtained. The protocol was immunoSEQ multiplex PCR, while the TCRdb copy is restricted to in-frame clones and leaves out a portion. The V and J calls and clone size were taken over from that table, and D and trimming were inferred from the DNA. The sample lists some 240,000 clones; roughly 89% were seen once. The sequence was obtained from a man in his 60s who had recovered from COVID-19. Sequenced sample: peripheral blood. The rearrangement links TRBV6-6 to TRBJ1-3; D unclear. In DNA form, the CDR3 reads TGTGCCACCCTGCCCTCGGGCTCTGGAAACACCATATATTTT. It yields the protein CATLPSGSGNTIYF.